This TCR beta chain was found in a study of blood T cell repertoires in COVID-19. Across the whole study: Italy, Spain and the United States were the sources of the convalescent and acute COVID-19 samples. The cDNA or gDNA used as material had been derived from T cells, B-cell-depleted T cells, or PBMCs.

A single count supports this clone. Per the study methods: Reference gene primer amplification in the assay estimated nucleated cell counts. Generated by immunoSEQ multiplex PCR, the TCRdb table keeps only in-frame clones and is missing some. V and J calls and clone size are those listed in that table; D and trimming were worked out from the DNA. Of about 420,000 clones listed, around 90% are singletons. Looked up from germline, CDR1 is MNHEY and CDR2 is SMNVEV (reference sequence). The V gene lost 3 bases and the J gene lost 4 bases, with 13 bases spanning the gap. The CDR3 totals 14 residues. The chain joins TRBV27 to TRBJ2-7, with D perhaps matching TRBD2 (5 bases). The clonotype originates from a man between 18 and 29 years old with COVID-19, enrolled during active disease. The sample taken for sequencing was peripheral blood. The CDR3 nucleotides read TGTGCCAGCAGTTTTTCGACTACACAATACGAGCAGTACTTC. Residues: CASSFSTTQYEQYF.